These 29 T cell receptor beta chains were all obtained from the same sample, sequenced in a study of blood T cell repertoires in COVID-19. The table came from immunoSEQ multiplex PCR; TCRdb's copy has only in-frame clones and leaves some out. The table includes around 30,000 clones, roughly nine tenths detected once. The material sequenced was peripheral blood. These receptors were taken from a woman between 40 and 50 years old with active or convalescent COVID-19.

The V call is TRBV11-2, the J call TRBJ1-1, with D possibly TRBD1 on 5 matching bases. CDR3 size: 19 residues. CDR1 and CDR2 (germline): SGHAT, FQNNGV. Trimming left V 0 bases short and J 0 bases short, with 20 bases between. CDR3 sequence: CASSLDWLQVGTLNTEAFF. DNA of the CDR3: TGTGCCAGCAGCTTAGATTGGTTACAGGTTGGTACTTTGAACACTGAAGCTTTCTTT.

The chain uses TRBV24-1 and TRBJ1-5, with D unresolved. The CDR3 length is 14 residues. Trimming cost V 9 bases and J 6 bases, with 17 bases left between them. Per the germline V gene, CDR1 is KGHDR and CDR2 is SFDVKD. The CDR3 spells CATPDIEAVQPQHF. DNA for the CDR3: TGTGCCACCCCTGACATTGAAGCAGTTCAGCCCCAGCATTTT.

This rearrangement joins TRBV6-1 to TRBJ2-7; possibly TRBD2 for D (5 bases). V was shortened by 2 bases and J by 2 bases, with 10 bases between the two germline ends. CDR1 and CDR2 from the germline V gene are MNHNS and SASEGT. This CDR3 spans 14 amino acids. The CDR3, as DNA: TGTGCCAGCAGTGAAACGTTCGGGACCTACGAGCAGTACTTC. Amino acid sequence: CASSETFGTYEQYF.

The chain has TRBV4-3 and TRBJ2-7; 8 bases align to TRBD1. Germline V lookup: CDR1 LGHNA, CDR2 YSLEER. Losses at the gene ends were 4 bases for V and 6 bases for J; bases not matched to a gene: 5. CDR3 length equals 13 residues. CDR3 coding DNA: TGCGCCAGCAGCCTCGGGACAGGCGGCGAGCAGTACTTC. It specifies CASSLGTGGEQYF.

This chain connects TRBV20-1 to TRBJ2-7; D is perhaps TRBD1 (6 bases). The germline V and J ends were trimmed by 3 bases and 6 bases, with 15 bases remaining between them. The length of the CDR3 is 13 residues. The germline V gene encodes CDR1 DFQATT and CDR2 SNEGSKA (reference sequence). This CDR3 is CSASPGQRIEQYF. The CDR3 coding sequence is TGCAGTGCTAGTCCGGGACAACGGATCGAGCAGTACTTC.

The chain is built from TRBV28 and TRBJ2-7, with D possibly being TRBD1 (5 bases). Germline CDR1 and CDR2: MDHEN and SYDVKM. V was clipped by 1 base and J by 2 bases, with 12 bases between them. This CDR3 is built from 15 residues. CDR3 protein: CASSLLRGLTYEQYF. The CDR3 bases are TGTGCCAGCAGTTTATTAAGGGGCCTGACCTACGAGCAGTACTTC.

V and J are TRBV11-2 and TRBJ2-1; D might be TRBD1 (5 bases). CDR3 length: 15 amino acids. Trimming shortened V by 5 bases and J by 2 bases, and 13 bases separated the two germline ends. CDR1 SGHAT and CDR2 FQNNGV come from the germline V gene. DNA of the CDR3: TGTGCCAGCAGCCTGACAGTTTCCACCTACAATGAGCAGTTCTTC. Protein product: CASSLTVSTYNEQFF. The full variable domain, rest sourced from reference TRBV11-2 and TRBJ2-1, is EAGVAQSPRYKIIEKRQSVAFWCNPISGHATLYWYQQILGQGPKLLIQFQNNGVVDDSQLPKDRFSAERLKGVDSTLKIQPAKLEDSAVYLCASSLTVSTYNEQFFGPGTRLTVL.

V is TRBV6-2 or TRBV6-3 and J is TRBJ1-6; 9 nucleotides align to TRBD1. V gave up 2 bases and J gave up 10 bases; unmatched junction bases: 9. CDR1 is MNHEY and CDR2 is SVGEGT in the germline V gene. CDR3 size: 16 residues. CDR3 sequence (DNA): TGTGCCAGCAGTTACGTCCCCACAGGGGGCAACTCACCCCTCCACTTT. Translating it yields CASSYVPTGGNSPLHF.

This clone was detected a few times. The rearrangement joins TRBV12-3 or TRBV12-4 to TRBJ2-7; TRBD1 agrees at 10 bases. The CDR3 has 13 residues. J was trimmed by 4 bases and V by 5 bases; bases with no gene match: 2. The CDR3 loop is CASSGTGDYEQYF. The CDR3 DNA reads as TGTGCCAGCAGTGGGACAGGGGATTACGAGCAGTACTTC.

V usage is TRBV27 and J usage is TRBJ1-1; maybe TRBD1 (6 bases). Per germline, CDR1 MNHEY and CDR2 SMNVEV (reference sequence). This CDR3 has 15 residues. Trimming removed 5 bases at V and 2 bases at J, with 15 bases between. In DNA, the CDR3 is TGTGCCAGCAGTGGACAGAGACTATTAAACACTGAAGCTTTCTTT. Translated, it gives CASSGQRLLNTEAFF.

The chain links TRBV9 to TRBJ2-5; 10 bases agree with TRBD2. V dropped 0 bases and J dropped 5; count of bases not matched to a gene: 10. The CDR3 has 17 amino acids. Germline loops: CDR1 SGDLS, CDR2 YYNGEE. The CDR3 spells CASSVGTSGVLGETQYF. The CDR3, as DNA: TGTGCCAGCAGCGTAGGAACTAGCGGGGTACTAGGGGAGACCCAGTACTTC.

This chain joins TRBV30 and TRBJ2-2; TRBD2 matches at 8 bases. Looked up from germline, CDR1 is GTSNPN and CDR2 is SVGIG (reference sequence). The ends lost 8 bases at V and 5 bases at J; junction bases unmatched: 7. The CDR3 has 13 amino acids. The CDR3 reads CALGGAETGELFF. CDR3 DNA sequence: TGTGCCCTCGGGGGGGCTGAGACCGGGGAGCTGTTTTTT.

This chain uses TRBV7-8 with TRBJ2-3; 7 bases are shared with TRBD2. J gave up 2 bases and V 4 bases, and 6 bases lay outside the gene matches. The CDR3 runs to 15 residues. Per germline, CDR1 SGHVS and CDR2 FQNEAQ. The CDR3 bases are TGTGCCAGCAGCTCGGGAGCGGGATTCACAGATACGCAGTATTTT. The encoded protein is CASSSGAGFTDTQYF.

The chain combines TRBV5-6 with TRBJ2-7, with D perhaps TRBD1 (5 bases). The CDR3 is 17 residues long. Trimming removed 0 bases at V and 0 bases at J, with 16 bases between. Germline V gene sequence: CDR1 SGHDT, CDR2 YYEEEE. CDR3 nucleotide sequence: TGTGCCAGCAGCTTGGAAGATGTAGGGGAAGCCTCCTACGAGCAGTACTTC. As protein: CASSLEDVGEASYEQYF. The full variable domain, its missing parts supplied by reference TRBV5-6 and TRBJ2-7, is DAGVTQSPTHLIKTRGQQVTLRCSPKSGHDTVSWYQQALGQGPQFIFQYYEEEERQRGNFPDRFSGHQFPNYSSELNVNALLLGDSALYLCASSLEDVGEASYEQYFGPGTRLTVT.

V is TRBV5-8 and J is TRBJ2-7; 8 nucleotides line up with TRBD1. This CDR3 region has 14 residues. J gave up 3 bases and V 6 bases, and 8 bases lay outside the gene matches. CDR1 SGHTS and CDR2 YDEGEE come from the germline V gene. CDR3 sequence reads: CASTLGQGDYEQYF. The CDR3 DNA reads TGTGCCAGCACACTAGGACAGGGCGACTACGAGCAGTACTTC.

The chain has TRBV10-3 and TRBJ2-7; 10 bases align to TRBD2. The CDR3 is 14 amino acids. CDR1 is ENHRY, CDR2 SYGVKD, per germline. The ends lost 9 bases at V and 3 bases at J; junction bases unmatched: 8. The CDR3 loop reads CAIRLLAGDYEQYF. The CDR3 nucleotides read TGTGCCATACGACTGCTAGCGGGGGACTACGAGCAGTACTTC.

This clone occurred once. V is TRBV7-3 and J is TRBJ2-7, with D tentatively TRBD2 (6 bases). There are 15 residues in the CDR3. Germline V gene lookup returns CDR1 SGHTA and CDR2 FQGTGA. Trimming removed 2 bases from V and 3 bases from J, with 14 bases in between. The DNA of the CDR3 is TGTGCCAGCAGCTTAGGAGCGGGCTCAGACTACGAGCAGTACTTC. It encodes CASSLGAGSDYEQYF.

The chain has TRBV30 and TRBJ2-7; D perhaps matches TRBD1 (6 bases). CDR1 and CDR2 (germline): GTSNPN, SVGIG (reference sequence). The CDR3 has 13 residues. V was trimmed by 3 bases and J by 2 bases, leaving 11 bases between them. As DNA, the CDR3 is TGTGCCTGGAGCTATGGGGGCGCCTACGAGCAGTACTTC. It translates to CAWSYGGAYEQYF.

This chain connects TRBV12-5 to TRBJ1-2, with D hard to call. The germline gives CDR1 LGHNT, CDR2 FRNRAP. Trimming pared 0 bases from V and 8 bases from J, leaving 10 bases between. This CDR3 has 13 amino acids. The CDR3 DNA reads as TGTGCTAGTGGTTTGGTCAAATCTGAGGGCTACACCTTC. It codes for CASGLVKSEGYTF.

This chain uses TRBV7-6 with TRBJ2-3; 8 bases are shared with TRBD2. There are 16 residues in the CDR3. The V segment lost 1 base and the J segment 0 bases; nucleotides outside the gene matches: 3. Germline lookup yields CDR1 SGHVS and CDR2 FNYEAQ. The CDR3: CASSLGSSGSTDTQYF. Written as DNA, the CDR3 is TGTGCCAGCAGCTTAGGGTCTAGCGGGAGCACAGATACGCAGTATTTT.

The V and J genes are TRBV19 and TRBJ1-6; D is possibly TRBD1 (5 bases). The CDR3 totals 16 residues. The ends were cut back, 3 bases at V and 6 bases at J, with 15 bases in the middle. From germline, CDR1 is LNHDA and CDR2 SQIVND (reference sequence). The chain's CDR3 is CASSIVGAQGNSPLHF. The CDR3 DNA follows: TGTGCCAGTAGTATTGTAGGGGCCCAGGGTAATTCACCCCTCCACTTT. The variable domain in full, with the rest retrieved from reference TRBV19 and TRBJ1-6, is DGGITQSPKYLFRKEGQNVTLSCEQNLNHDAMYWYRQDPGQGLRLIYYSQIVNDFQKGDIAEGYSVSREKKESFPLTVTSAQKNPTAFYLCASSIVGAQGNSPLHFGNGTRLTVT.

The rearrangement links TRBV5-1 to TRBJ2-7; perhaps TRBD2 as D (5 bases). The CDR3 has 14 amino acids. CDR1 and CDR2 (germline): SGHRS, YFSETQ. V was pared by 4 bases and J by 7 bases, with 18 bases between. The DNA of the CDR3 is TGCGCCAGCAGCCTGGAGCGCATCCCGGGAGAGCAGTACTTC. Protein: CASSLERIPGEQYF.

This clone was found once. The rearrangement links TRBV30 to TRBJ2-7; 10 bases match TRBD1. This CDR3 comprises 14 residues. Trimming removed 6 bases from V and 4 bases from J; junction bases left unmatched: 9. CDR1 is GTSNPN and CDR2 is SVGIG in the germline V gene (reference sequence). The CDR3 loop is CACKNRDRGYEQYF. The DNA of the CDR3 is TGTGCCTGCAAAAACCGGGACAGGGGTTACGAGCAGTACTTC.

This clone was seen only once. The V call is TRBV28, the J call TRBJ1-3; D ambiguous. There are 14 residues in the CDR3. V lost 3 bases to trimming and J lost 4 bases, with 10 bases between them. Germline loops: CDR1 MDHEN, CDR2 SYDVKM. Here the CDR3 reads CASSFLSEGNTIYF. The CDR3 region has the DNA TGTGCCAGCAGTTTTCTCTCGGAGGGAAACACCATATATTTT.

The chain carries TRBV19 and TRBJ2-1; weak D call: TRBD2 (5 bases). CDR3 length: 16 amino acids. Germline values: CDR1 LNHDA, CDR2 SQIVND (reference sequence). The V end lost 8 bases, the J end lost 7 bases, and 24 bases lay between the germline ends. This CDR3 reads CASCHGATGKINEQFF. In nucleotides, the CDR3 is TGTGCCAGTTGTCACGGAGCCACGGGAAAAATTAATGAGCAGTTCTTC. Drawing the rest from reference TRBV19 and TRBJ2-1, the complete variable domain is DGGITQSPKYLFRKEGQNVTLSCEQNLNHDAMYWYRQDPGQGLRLIYYSQIVNDFQKGDIAEGYSVSREKKESFPLTVTSAQKNPTAFYLCASCHGATGKINEQFFGPGTRLTVL.

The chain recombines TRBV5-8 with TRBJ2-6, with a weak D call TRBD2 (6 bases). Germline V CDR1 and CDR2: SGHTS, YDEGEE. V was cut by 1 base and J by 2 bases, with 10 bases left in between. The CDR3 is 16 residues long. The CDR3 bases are TGTGCCAGCAGCTTGACGACGGGGGCTGGGGCCAACGTCCTGACTTTC. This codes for CASSLTTGAGANVLTF.

The CDR3 DNA sequence: TGTGCCACCTCCGGGACTAGGTCCCTCGAGCAGTACTTC. Residues: CATSGTRSLEQYF. This rearrangement joins TRBV2 to TRBJ2-7; 8 bases fit TRBD2. CDR1 SNHLY and CDR2 FYNNEI come from the germline V gene. The V and J ends lost 10 bases and 6 bases, in that order; junction bases with no gene match: 11. CDR3 size: 13 residues.

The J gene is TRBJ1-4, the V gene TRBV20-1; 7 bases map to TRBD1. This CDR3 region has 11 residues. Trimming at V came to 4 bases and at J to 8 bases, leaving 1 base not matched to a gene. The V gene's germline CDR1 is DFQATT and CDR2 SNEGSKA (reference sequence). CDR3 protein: CSANRGEKLFF. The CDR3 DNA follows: TGCAGTGCTAACAGGGGAGAAAAACTGTTTTTT.

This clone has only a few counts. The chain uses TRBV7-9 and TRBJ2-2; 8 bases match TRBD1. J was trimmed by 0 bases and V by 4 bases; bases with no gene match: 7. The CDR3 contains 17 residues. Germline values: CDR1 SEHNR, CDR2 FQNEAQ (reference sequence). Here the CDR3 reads CASSSWGQATNTGELFF. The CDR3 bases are TGTGCCAGCAGCTCCTGGGGACAGGCCACGAACACCGGGGAGCTGTTTTTT. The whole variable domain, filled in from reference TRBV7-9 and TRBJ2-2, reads DTGVSQNPRHKITKRGQNVTFRCDPISEHNRLYWYRQTLGQGPEFLTYFQNEAQLEKSRLLSDRFSAERPKGSFSTLEIQRTEQGDSAMYLCASSSWGQATNTGELFFGEGSRLTVL.